The sequence of this T cell receptor (beta chain) was determined in a study of early T cells in non-severe SARS-CoV-2 infection. Across the study: Chains were unpaired, as sequencing was done on bulk RNA from unsorted whole blood.

V lost 6 bases and J lost 5; bases outside the gene matches: 6. The germline CDR1 and CDR2 sequences are MGHDK and SYGVNS. This CDR3 is 14 amino acids long. Individual cDNA molecules carried attached unique molecular identifiers. TCRdb analysed the 5' RACE reads with MiXCR anew, one entry per CDR3 protein. The profile shows 64,000 or so distinct CDR3 sequences, about 12% of them singletons. Findings and caveats of the study: CD4 and private specificities were missed by VDJdb matching, which favored anti-spike CD8 responses.

As concerns this clonotype: Its antigen is not identified.

This chain uses TRBV25-1 with TRBJ2-3, with 9 bases aligning to TRBD1. The TCR sequence derives from an adult who was a healthcare worker with PCR-confirmed SARS-CoV-2 infection or an uninfected control (not recorded which). The sequenced sample was whole blood, obtained at baseline. The CDR3 protein is CASRDPTGGDTQYF. CDR3 nucleotide sequence: TGTGCCAGCAGGGATCCGACAGGGGGAGATACGCAGTATTTT.